This T cell receptor beta chain was captured by sequencing in a study of T cells in Graves' hyperthyroidism and ophthalmopathy. Findings and caveats of the study: Ophthalmopathy could be told apart from stable hyperthyroidism with a 13 V-J model.

The source material, RNA transcripts, was used to amplify TCR beta CDR3 regions. TCR CDR3 regions were first amplified by RT-PCR with HTBI primers. TCRdb independently ran MiXCR on the multiplex PCR reads; one entry per CDR3 protein. Of under 450,000 distinct CDR3 sequences listed, 15% to 19% are singletons. V lost 3 bases, J lost 0 bases, and 10 bases lay in between. CDR1 and CDR2 (germline): KGHSH, LQKENI. The CDR3 spans 15 residues. A remark on this clonotype: Its matching antigen is unknown.

Reasons for excluding patients were uncontrolled infection, other autoimmune disease, pregnancy or lactation. For the diagnoses, clinical symptoms, serum thyroxine and TRAb, thyroid ultrasound and orbital computed tomography were used. The authors took PBMCs from 10 ml fresh peripheral blood. Sequenced input: blood. This TCR came from a woman younger than 30 with Graves' hyperthyroidism. The V gene is TRBV18, the J gene TRBJ2-3, with a weak D call TRBD1 (6 bases). CDR3 loop: CASSPGHLSTDTQYF. In DNA form, the CDR3 reads TGTGCCAGCTCACCGGGACACCTTAGCACAGATACGCAGTATTTT.